The rows below give T cell receptor beta chains drawn from one sample of a study of CD8 T cells in ankylosing spondylitis. MiXCR, applied by TCRdb to the 5' RACE reads, yields one record per CDR3 protein. The repertoire holds 35,000 to 50,000 distinct CDR3 sequences, with less than 4% as singletons. The sequenced sample consisted of blood, either unsorted or a sorted T cell fraction (not recorded which). The source of these receptors is a male donor with ankylosing spondylitis or in good health (not recorded which). Each CDR3 is given with its conserved first and last residue. A D gene is named only where the DNA matches it firmly. Expanded clones are given a class, and other clones once, few, many or no size at all.

TRBJ1-6 . many TRBV9 TGTGCCAGCAGCGTAGAGATGGATTCACCCCTCCACTTT CASSVEMDSPLHF
TRBJ1-6 . many TRBV9 TGTGCCAGCAGCGTAGAGGGGTCGTACTCACCCCTCCACTTT CASSVEGSYSPLHF
TRBJ2-1 TRBD2 few TRBV9 TGTGCCAGCAGCGTTTTGGGCGGGAGCTCCTACAATGAGCAGTTCTTC CASSVLGGSSYNEQFF
TRBJ2-2 TRBD2 . TRBV9 TGTGCCAGCAGCGCCCAATCCGGGACTAGCTCCGGGGAGCTGTTTTTT CASSAQSGTSSGELFF
TRBJ2-5 TRBD2 few TRBV9 TGTGCCAGCAGCGTAGTTCCTAGCGGCTCCCAAGAGACCCAGTACTTC CASSVVPSGSQETQYF
TRBJ2-1 . many TRBV9 TGTGCCAGCAGCGAAAAAGGGGTCCGCTCCTACAATGAGCAGTTCTTC CASSEKGVRSYNEQFF
TRBJ2-3 . medium-sized TRBV9 TGTGCCAGCAGCGTAGTCGGGGCTAGCACAGATACGCAGTATTTT CASSVVGASTDTQYF
TRBJ1-1 . many TRBV9 TGTGCCAGCAGCGTAGGGGTTTGGGGAAACACTGAAGCTTTCTTT CASSVGVWGNTEAFF
TRBJ1-5 . many TRBV9 TGTGCCAGCAGCCAGGGCCTAGGGGAGCCCCAGCATTTT CASSQGLGEPQHF
TRBJ1-4 . many TRBV9 TGTGCCTCCACAGGGCCTGAGATGGAAAAACTGTTTTTT CASTGPEMEKLFF
TRBJ2-3 TRBD2 many TRBV9 TGTGCCAGCAGCGTAGCTAGCGGGAGATCCACAGATACGCAGTATTTT CASSVASGRSTDTQYF
TRBJ1-6 TRBD1 many TRBV9 TGTGCCAGCAGCGTATGGGACAGATCCAATTCACCCCTCCACTTT CASSVWDRSNSPLHF
TRBJ2-1 TRBD1 many TRBV9 TGTGCCAGCAGCTTCGGACAGGGCTTCTACAATGAGCAGTTCTTC CASSFGQGFYNEQFF
TRBJ1-2 TRBD1 many TRBV9 TGTGCCAGCAGCGCGACAGGGGGGGACTATGGCTACACCTTC CASSATGGDYGYTF
TRBJ1-1 TRBD1 many TRBV9 TGTGCCAGCAGCGTTACAGGGGGCCCTAACACTGAAGCTTTCTTT CASSVTGGPNTEAFF
TRBJ1-1 TRBD1 many TRBV9 TGTGCCAGCAGCGCCGGACAGGTGAACACTGAAGCTTTCTTT CASSAGQVNTEAFF
TRBJ2-2 TRBD1 many TRBV9 TGTGCCAGCAGCGTAGCATCCGGACAGGGCGGGGAGCTGTTTTTT CASSVASGQGGELFF
TRBJ1-6 . many TRBV9 TGTGCCAGCAGCGTAGGAGGGGGTTTTTCACCCCTCCACTTT CASSVGGGFSPLHF
TRBJ2-2 . many TRBV9 TGTGCCAGCAGCGTAGGAGGGGACGGTTACACCGGGGAGCTGTTTTTT CASSVGGDGYTGELFF
TRBJ2-2 . many TRBV9 TGTGCCAGCAGCCGTCCGGGGAACACCGGGGAGCTGTTTTTT CASSRPGNTGELFF
TRBJ1-6 . many TRBV9 TGTGCCAGCAGCGTAGTGAGTAATTCACCCCTCCACTTT CASSVVSNSPLHF
TRBJ1-2 . many TRBV27 TGTGCCGGCCCCAGACTCCTCTATGGCTACACCTTC CAGPRLLYGYTF
TRBJ2-5 . many TRBV9 TGTGCCAGCAGCGTAGGGGTGACCCAAGAGACCCAGTACTTC CASSVGVTQETQYF
TRBJ2-1 . many TRBV9 TGTGCCAGCAGCGTGACCGGGCAGGGGAATGAGCAGTTCTTC CASSVTGQGNEQFF
TRBJ2-3 TRBD1 many TRBV9 TGTGCCAGCAGCGTAGTGCCCACAGGGGAAGATACGCAGTATTTT CASSVVPTGEDTQYF
TRBJ2-2 . many TRBV9 TGTGCCAGCAGCGTCTTTTCCGGGAGCACCGGGGAGCTGTTTTTT CASSVFSGSTGELFF
TRBJ2-2 TRBD2 many TRBV9 TGTGCCAGCAGCACCGGAGCGGGGCTGAACACCGGGGAGCTGTTTTTT CASSTGAGLNTGELFF
TRBJ2-2 TRBD2 many TRBV9 TGTGCCAGCAGCGGCACCCCACTTAGCGGGAGTCACACCGGGGAGCTGTTTTTT CASSGTPLSGSHTGELFF
TRBJ1-1 . many TRBV9 TGTGCCAGCAGCCTCACAGGGCTTGACACTGAAGCTTTCTTT CASSLTGLDTEAFF
TRBJ2-1 . many TRBV9 TGTGCCAGCAGCCCCCTAGGGGGGTACTACAATGAGCAGTTCTTC CASSPLGGYYNEQFF
TRBJ2-4 TRBD2 many TRBV9 TGTGCCAGCAGCGCCGGGGGGAGGCTAAGCGAAAACATTCAGTACTTC CASSAGGRLSENIQYF
TRBJ2-1 TRBD2 many TRBV9 TGTGCCAGCAGCGTAGCAGGACTAGCCTACAATGAGCAGTTCTTC CASSVAGLAYNEQFF
TRBJ2-3 . . TRBV9 TGTGCCAGCAGCGTAGCTATGTGGTCTTCGGCCCCCGAGAGAGGTACGCAGTATTTT CASSVAMWSSAPERGTQYF
TRBJ2-1 . many TRBV9 TGTGCCAGCAGCGTAGACTCCTTTCGGAGGCAGTTCTTC CASSVDSFRRQFF
TRBJ2-5 TRBD1 many TRBV9 TGTGCCAGCAGCGTACTAGACAGGGGATTCCAAGAGACCCAGTACTTC CASSVLDRGFQETQYF
TRBJ2-3 TRBD2 many TRBV9 TGTGCCAGCAGCGCCATGGAACTAGCGGGATTGGCAGATACGCAGTATTTT CASSAMELAGLADTQYF
TRBJ1-1 TRBD1 many TRBV9 TGTGCCAGCAGCGTACAGGGGGCGAACACTGAAGCTTTCTTT CASSVQGANTEAFF
TRBJ2-3 . many TRBV9 TGTGCCAGCAGCTCATGGGAGCGAAGCACAGATACGCAGTATTTT CASSSWERSTDTQYF
TRBJ2-2 TRBD1 . TRBV9 TGTGCCAGCAGCGTAGTAGGCCCGGGACAGGGCACCGGGGAGCTGTTTTTT CASSVVGPGQGTGELFF
TRBJ2-1 TRBD1 many TRBV9 TGTGCCAGCAGCACACGGACAGGTGACTTTAATGAGCAGTTCTTC CASSTRTGDFNEQFF
TRBJ2-7 TRBD1 . TRBV9 TGTGGCAGCAGCGCCCCGTACGGGACAGGGGATTACAATGAGCAGTACTTC CGSSAPYGTGDYNEQYF
TRBJ1-5 . many TRBV9 TGTGCCAGCAGCGCCGGAAATAGCAATCAGCCCCAGCATTTT CASSAGNSNQPQHF
TRBJ2-1 TRBD2 many TRBV9 TGTGCCAGCAGCGTAGGGGGGACTAGCGGACCACAGTTCTTC CASSVGGTSGPQFF
TRBJ2-3 . many TRBV9 TGTGCCAGCAGCGTCGGAATCACAGATACGCAGTATTTT CASSVGITDTQYF
TRBJ1-1 . many TRBV9 TGTGCCAGCAGCGTAGCTAGCGTGAACACTGAAGCTTTCTTT CASSVASVNTEAFF
TRBJ2-1 . many TRBV9 TGTGCCAGCAGCGTAGCTACGGGGACCCCCGGGTTGGGCAGGGCCGCCTACAATGAGCAGTTCTTC CASSVATGTPGLGRAAYNEQFF
TRBJ2-2 TRBD2 many TRBV9 TGTGCCAGCAGCCTTTCGACTAGCGGGAACACCGGGGAGCTGTTTTTT CASSLSTSGNTGELFF
TRBJ2-2 . many TRBV9 TGTGCCAGCAGCGTAGAGGTTAGCAGTAACACCGGGGAGCTGTTTTTT CASSVEVSSNTGELFF
TRBJ2-2 TRBD2 many TRBV9 TGTGCCAGCAGCGTAGGATGGGGACTAGCGGGAATCAGGGACACCGGGGAGCTGTTTTTT CASSVGWGLAGIRDTGELFF
TRBJ1-2 TRBD1 few TRBV9 TGTGCCAGCAGCGTAAGTGGGGAGGGGGCGAATGGCTACACCTTC CASSVSGEGANGYTF
TRBJ2-6 . many TRBV9 TGTGCCAGCAGCCCGCGGACAAGGGCGAACTCTGGGGCCAACGTCCTGACTTTC CASSPRTRANSGANVLTF
TRBJ1-5 . many TRBV9 TGTGCCAGCGGCCGGGACTCCAATAGCAATCAGCCCCAGCATTTT CASGRDSNSNQPQHF
TRBJ2-3 TRBD2 many TRBV9 TGTGCCAGCAGCACCTGGACTAGCGGGGAACTCACAGATACGCAGTATTTT CASSTWTSGELTDTQYF
TRBJ2-3 . many TRBV9 TGTGCCAGCAGCGTAGAGGGGGAGTGGGGCACAGATACGCAGTATTTT CASSVEGEWGTDTQYF
TRBJ2-2 TRBD2 many TRBV9 TGTGCCAGCAGCGTAGGCCCGGGGGGCGGGGAGCTGTTTTTT CASSVGPGGGELFF
TRBJ2-2 . few TRBV9 TGTGCCAGCAGCCCAACTTCCAGGGGTTCGAACACCGGGGAGCTGTTTTTT CASSPTSRGSNTGELFF
TRBJ2-1 TRBD2 many TRBV9 TGTGCCAGCAGCGTAGCGGCGGGGGTCTACAATGAGCAGTTCTTC CASSVAAGVYNEQFF